This T cell receptor (beta chain) originates from a study of T cell responses to AZD1222 COVID-19 vaccine. From germline, CDR1 is KGHSH and CDR2 LQKENI. The CDR3 has 17 residues. V gave up 4 bases and J gave up 1 base, with 17 bases separating them. The protocol was immunoSEQ multiplex PCR, while the TCRdb copy is restricted to in-frame clones and leaves out a portion. Among over 150,000 clones listed, 75% to 90% were seen once. The chain combines TRBV18 with TRBJ1-5, with D perhaps matching TRBD1 (6 bases). Sequencing used peripheral blood, obtained on day 0 of AZD1222 vaccination. This clonotype originated in an adult in good health. CDR3 DNA: TGTGCCAGCTCACAGTCCGTGGGGGGGCAAAGCAATCAGCCCCAGCATTTT. This sequence encodes CASSQSVGGQSNQPQHF.